This TCR beta chain stems from a study of blood T cell repertoires in COVID-19 (dated by TCRdb to between 2020 and 2021). About the study as a whole: The collaborator samples originated in the United States, Italy and Spain and spanned the acute and convalescent phases of COVID-19. The material from the prospective study consisted of cDNA or gDNA derived from T cells, B-cell-depleted T cells, or PBMCs. Deeply sampled blood TCRbeta repertoires from subjects exposed to, actively infected with, or recovered from COVID-19 were included in the dataset. The repertoires were made available in a free public database intended to serve as a resource for research on the immune response to SARS-CoV-2. Samples were obtained from the ongoing ImmuneRACE study (first 160 participants) and from 1,000 to 1,500 subjects provided by 6 global collaborators. Sample metadata almost always included a de-identified subject ID, COVID-19 status, age in years and sex. Where HLA class I and class II types were available, the types were taken from metadata supplied by the sample provider, not from assay-based typing.

Details on this clone: Its antigen is currently not known. No much larger clone is present one base from it, and per-base qualities are unavailable.

The germline ends are 21 bases apart after V is trimmed by 3 bases and J by 2 bases. CDR3 length: 17 amino acids, cysteine to phenylalanine. Left in the record is the CDR3 DNA by itself, 51 bases read in frame from the first base. CDR1 and CDR2 (SGDLS, YYNGEE) derive from the germline V gene. Study-level results and caveats: How much clinical and demographic metadata was included differed by source and by participant, and the metadata was provided uncurated.

Another Seattle source contributed samples from volunteer blood donors who had recovered from COVID-19. Whole blood was collected in K2EDTA tubes by collaborating institutions according to the institutions' own protocols. For TCRbeta analysis, collaborators shipped samples as frozen whole blood, isolated PBMCs, or DNA extracted from either of those sample types. TCRbeta CDR3 regions were amplified from genomic DNA by means of the immunoSEQ Assay, a bias-controlled multiplex PCR. As for the original processing: Nucleated cell counts per sample were estimated from amplification of reference gene primers within the assay. Sequence reads were collapsed and filtered to measure the absolute abundance of every unique TCRbeta CDR3 rearrangement. Productive Simpson clonality was computed per sample as the square root of Simpson's diversity index over productive rearrangements. In its TCRdb copy, this immuneACCESS table keeps in-frame sequences only and misses some clones. Where compared with another copy, unresolved V genes explain less than half of these, and the others have no known cause. V and J calls and clone size are as listed in that table; D and trimming were resolved from the DNA. The sample contains 100,000 to 120,000 clones, about 88% of them found a single time. Jointly, the top ten make up 8.4% of the sample.

The sequence links TRBV9 to TRBJ2-7; TRBD2 is a weak D gene call, 6 bases matching. The receptor comes from a woman aged 70-85 years who had recovered from COVID-19. The sample comprised peripheral blood. CDR3 region: CASSATTGDGPTYEQYF. The nucleotide sequence reads as follows: TGTGCCAGCAGCGCGACCACGGGGGACGGACCCACCTACGAGCAGTACTTC.